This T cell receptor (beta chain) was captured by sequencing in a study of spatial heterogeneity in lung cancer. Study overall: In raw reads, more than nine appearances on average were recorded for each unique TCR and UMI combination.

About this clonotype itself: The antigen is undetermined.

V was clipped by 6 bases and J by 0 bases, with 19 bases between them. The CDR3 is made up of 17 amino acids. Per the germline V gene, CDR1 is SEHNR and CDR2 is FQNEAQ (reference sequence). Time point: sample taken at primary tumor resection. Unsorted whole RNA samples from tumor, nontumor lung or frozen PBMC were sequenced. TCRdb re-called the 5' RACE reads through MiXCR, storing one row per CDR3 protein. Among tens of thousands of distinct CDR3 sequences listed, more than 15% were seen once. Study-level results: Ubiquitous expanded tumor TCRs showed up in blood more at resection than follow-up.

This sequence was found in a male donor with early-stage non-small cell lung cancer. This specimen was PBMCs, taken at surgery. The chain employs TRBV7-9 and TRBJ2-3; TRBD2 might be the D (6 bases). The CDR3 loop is CASRQGRRGSSTDTQYF. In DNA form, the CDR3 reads TGTGCCAGCAGGCAAGGGCGGCGGGGCTCTAGCACAGATACGCAGTATTTT.